Following are 2 T cell receptor beta chains from one sample sequenced in a study of post-analysis software for immune sequencing data. General study results and limits: A few TRBV segments occurring more often in patients than controls included TRBV5-6, TRBV5-1 and TRBV20-1.

These TCRs' antigens remain unknown. Incorporated into the TCR beta cDNA libraries were unique molecular identifiers, which served to reduce PCR and sequencing biases. From the PCR reads, TCRdb called clonotypes with MiXCR, one entry per CDR3 protein. The data show approximately 440,000 distinct CDR3 sequences, 45% seen once. The sequenced sample was blood. Receptors originate from a girl aged 5-17 years with multiple sclerosis.

This chain links TRBV27 with TRBJ2-7, with TRBD1 matching 8 bases. This CDR3 comprises 15 residues. Looked up from germline, CDR1 is MNHEY and CDR2 is SMNVEV (reference sequence). The V and J ends lost 3 bases and 1 base, in that order; junction bases with no gene match: 5. Here the CDR3 reads CASSFLTGESYEQYF. In nucleotides, the CDR3 is TGTGCCAGCAGTTTCCTGACAGGGGAGTCCTACGAGCAGTACTTC.

The chain joins TRBV29-1 to TRBJ2-6; possibly TRBD1 or TRBD2 for D (7 bases each). The CDR3 spans 16 residues. Trimming cost V 4 bases and J 1 base, with 14 bases left between them. From germline, CDR1 is SQVTM and CDR2 ANQGSEA. For the CDR3, the DNA is TGCAGCGTTGTCGCAGGGGGGGTTTCTGGGGCCAACGTCCTGACTTTC. This encodes CSVVAGGVSGANVLTF.